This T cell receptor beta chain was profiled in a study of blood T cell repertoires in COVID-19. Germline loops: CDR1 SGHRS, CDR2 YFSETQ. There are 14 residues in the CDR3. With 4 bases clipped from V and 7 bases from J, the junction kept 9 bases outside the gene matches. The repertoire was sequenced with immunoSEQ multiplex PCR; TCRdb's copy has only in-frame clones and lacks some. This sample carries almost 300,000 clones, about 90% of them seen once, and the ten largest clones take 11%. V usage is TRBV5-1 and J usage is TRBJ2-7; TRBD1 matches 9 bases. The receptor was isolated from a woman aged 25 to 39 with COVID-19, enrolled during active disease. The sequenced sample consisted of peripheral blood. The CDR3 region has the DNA TGCGCCAGCAGCCCGGAGGACAGGGGTTGGGAGCAGTACTTC. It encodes CASSPEDRGWEQYF.